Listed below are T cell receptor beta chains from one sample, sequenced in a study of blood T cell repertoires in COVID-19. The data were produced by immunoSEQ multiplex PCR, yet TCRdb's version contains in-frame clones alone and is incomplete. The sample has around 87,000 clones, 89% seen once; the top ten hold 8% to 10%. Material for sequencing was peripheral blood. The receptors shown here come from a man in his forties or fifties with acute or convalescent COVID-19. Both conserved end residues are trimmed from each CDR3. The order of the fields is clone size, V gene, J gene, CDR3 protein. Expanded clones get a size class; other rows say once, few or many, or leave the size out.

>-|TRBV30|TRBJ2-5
AWKRAGGQETQY
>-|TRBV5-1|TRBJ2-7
ASSLTGTGFFYEQY
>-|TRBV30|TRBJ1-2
AWSRFYGYT
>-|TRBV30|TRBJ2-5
AVNRGEETQY
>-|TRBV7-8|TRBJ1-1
ASSAIQGGSTEAF
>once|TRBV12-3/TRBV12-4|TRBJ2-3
ASRIFTDTQY
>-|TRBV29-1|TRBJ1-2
SVDRVGYT
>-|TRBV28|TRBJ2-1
ASSLPGTSVGEQF
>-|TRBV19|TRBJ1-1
ASNPRGRGLIQTEAF
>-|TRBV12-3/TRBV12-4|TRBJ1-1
ASRTGGLREAF
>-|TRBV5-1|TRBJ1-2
ASSSSTESGT
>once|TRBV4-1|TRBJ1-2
ASSQGGTGGAGGGYT
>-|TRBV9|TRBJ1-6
ASSAAWTGDLH
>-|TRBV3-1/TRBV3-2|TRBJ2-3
ASSRLTDTQY
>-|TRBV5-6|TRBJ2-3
ASSLNGGLSDTQY
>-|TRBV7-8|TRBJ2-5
ASSLQSRAETQY
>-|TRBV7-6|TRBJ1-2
ASSFTRAGIDGYT
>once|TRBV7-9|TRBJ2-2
ASSQGTGGTGELF
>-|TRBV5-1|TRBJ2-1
ASSFPTSGGLYNEQF
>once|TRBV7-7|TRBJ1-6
ASSLSAGRPRNSPLH
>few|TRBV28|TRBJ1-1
ASSRREEAF
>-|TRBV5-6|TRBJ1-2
ASSLSLDPNYGYT
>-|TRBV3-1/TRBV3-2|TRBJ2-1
ASSQNSGGSSYNEQF
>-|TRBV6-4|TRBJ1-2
ASKTVAGGYT
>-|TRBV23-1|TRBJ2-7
ASARTGKRYEQY
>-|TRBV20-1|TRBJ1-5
SASTGQGPSQPQH
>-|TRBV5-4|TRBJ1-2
ASSLQASHYGYT
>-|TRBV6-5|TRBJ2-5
ASTRSSGETQY
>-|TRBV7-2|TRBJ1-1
ASSLGWDKLPNTEAF
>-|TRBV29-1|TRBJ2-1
SVFSGGANNEQF
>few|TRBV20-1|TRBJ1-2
SARGQYGYT
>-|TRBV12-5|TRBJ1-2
ASGFRQGYGYT
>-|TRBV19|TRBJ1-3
ASSRGDTGNTIY
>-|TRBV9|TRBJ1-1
ASSPTGSGILNTEAF
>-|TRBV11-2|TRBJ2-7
ASSLGAGASYEQY
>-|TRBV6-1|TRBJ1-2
ASSERVRDRGEDYGYT
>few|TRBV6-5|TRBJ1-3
ASSADRFPGNTIY
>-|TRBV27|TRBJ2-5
ASSPWVASGQETQY
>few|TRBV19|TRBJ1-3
ASSIARLYSGNTIY
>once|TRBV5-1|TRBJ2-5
ASSAQRGKQETQY
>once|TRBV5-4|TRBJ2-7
ASSHGQGTYEQY
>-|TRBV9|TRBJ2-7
ASSVDPTSGSSYEQY
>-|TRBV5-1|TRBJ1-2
ASSPGQDNYGYT
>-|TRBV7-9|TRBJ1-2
ASSSGTGSRFNYGYT
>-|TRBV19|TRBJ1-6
ASSIFPRGNSPLH
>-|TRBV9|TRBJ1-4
ASSVAGQGVEKLF
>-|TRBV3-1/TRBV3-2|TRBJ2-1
ASSPDGSRHSEQF
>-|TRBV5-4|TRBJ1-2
ASSLTGIPSNYGYT
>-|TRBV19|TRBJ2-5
ASSPWDSSQETQY
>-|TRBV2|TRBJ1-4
ASQNTGTRNEKLF
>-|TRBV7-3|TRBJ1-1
ASSLGVMNTEAF
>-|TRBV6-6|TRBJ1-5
ASSAYRQGGRQPQH
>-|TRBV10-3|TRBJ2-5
AISEFSGGGRETQY